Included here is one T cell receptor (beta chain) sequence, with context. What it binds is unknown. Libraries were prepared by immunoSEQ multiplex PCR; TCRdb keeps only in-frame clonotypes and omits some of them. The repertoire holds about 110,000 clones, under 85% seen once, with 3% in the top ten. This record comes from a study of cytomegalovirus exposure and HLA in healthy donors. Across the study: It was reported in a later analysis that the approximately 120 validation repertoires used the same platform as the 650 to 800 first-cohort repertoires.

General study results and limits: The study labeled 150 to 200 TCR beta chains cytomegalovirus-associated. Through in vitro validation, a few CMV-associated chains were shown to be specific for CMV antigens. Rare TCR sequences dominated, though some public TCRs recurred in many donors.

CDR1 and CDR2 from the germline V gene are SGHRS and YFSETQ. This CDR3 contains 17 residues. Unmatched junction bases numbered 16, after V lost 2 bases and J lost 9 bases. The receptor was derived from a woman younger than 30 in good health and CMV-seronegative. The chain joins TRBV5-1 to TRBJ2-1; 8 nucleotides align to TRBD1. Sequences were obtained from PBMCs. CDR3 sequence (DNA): TGCGCCAGCAGCTTACCGTCGGACAGGGCCTGGGATGGTGAGCAGTTCTTC. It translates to CASSLPSDRAWDGEQFF. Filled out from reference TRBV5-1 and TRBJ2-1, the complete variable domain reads KAGVTQTPRYLIKTRGQQVTLSCSPISGHRSVSWYQQTPGQGLQFLFEYFSETQRNKGNFPGRFSGRQFSNSRSEMNVSTLELGDSALYLCASSLPSDRAWDGEQFFGPGTRLTVL.